Listed below are T cell receptor beta chains from one sample, sequenced in a study of blood T cell repertoires in COVID-19. The data were produced by immunoSEQ multiplex PCR, yet TCRdb's version contains in-frame clones alone and is incomplete. The profile shows 400,000 to 500,000 clones, around nine tenths of them singletons. The sample taken for sequencing was PBMCs or T cells enriched from blood (not recorded which). Every receptor here comes from a woman between 18 and 30 years old who had been exposed to COVID-19. CDR3s include the opening cysteine and the closing phenylalanine or tryptophan. D genes are given only for firm matches. Not all rows give a size; the values are once, few, many and, for expanded clones, a class.

len: 15; abundance: once; v_gene: TRBV9; d_gene: -; j_gene: TRBJ1-1; CDR3aa: CASSVVGRENTEAFF; CDR3nt: TGTGCCAGCAGCGTAGTGGGCAGGGAGAACACTGAAGCTTTCTTT
len: 12; abundance: -; v_gene: TRBV24-1; d_gene: -; j_gene: TRBJ2-7; CDR3aa: CATSSTGFEQYF; CDR3nt: TGTGCCACCAGCTCAACAGGGTTCGAGCAGTACTTC
len: 13; abundance: -; v_gene: TRBV28; d_gene: -; j_gene: TRBJ2-5; CDR3aa: CASSLRLVETQYF; CDR3nt: TGTGCCAGCAGTTTGAGACTAGTGGAGACCCAGTACTTC
len: 18; abundance: -; v_gene: TRBV28; d_gene: -; j_gene: TRBJ1-6; CDR3aa: CASSYHRGFVSFNSPLHF; CDR3nt: TGTGCCAGCAGTTACCATCGGGGGTTTGTCTCCTTTAATTCACCCCTCCACTTT
len: 13; abundance: -; v_gene: TRBV6-5; d_gene: TRBD1; j_gene: TRBJ2-7; CDR3aa: CASSSGQLDEQYF; CDR3nt: TGTGCCAGCAGCTCGGGACAGCTGGACGAGCAGTACTTC
len: 17; abundance: -; v_gene: TRBV4-3; d_gene: TRBD1; j_gene: TRBJ1-1; CDR3aa: CASSQDVRGPMNTEAFF; CDR3nt: TGCGCCAGCAGCCAAGATGTAAGGGGGCCTATGAACACTGAAGCTTTCTTT
len: 12; abundance: once; v_gene: TRBV30; d_gene: -; j_gene: TRBJ2-3; CDR3aa: CAWRLVGNTQYF; CDR3nt: TGTGCCTGGAGGCTAGTCGGGAATACGCAGTATTTT
len: 16; abundance: -; v_gene: TRBV9; d_gene: TRBD2; j_gene: TRBJ2-5; CDR3aa: CASSLGLAGSGETQYF; CDR3nt: TGTGCCAGCAGCTTGGGACTAGCGGGTTCGGGGGAGACCCAGTACTTC
len: 18; abundance: -; v_gene: TRBV15; d_gene: -; j_gene: TRBJ2-2; CDR3aa: CATSTEVEPRTNTGELFF; CDR3nt: TGTGCCACCAGCACAGAGGTTGAACCGCGTACGAACACCGGGGAGCTGTTTTTT
len: 16; abundance: -; v_gene: TRBV9; d_gene: -; j_gene: TRBJ1-3; CDR3aa: CASSVAVTGSGNTIYF; CDR3nt: TGTGCCAGCAGCGTAGCGGTGACAGGCTCTGGAAACACCATATATTTT
len: 13; abundance: -; v_gene: TRBV28; d_gene: -; j_gene: TRBJ1-1; CDR3aa: CASSLGTTAEAFF; CDR3nt: TGTGCCAGCAGTTTGGGCACGACGGCTGAAGCTTTCTTT
len: 13; abundance: -; v_gene: TRBV5-6; d_gene: TRBD1; j_gene: TRBJ1-2; CDR3aa: CASSLGTGRGYTF; CDR3nt: TGTGCCAGCAGCTTGGGGACAGGACGTGGCTACACCTTC
len: 16; abundance: -; v_gene: TRBV27; d_gene: TRBD1; j_gene: TRBJ2-7; CDR3aa: CASSPGQGTPIFEQYF; CDR3nt: TGTGCCAGCAGCCCGGGACAGGGCACTCCTATCTTCGAGCAGTACTTC
len: 15; abundance: -; v_gene: TRBV7-9; d_gene: -; j_gene: TRBJ1-5; CDR3aa: CASSLNEDSNQPQHF; CDR3nt: TGTGCCAGCAGCTTAAACGAGGATAGCAATCAGCCCCAGCATTTT
len: 16; abundance: -; v_gene: TRBV2; d_gene: -; j_gene: TRBJ2-3; CDR3aa: CASIDRTRASTDTQYF; CDR3nt: TGTGCCAGCATCGACCGGACCAGGGCAAGCACAGATACGCAGTATTTT
len: 12; abundance: once; v_gene: TRBV9; d_gene: TRBD1; j_gene: TRBJ2-1; CDR3aa: CASSVTGNEQFF; CDR3nt: TGTGCCAGCAGCGTGACAGGGAATGAGCAGTTCTTC
len: 14; abundance: -; v_gene: TRBV10-3; d_gene: TRBD2; j_gene: TRBJ2-5; CDR3aa: CAISGSGGEGTQYF; CDR3nt: TGTGCCATCAGTGGTTCTGGGGGGGAGGGGACCCAGTACTTC
len: 14; abundance: -; v_gene: TRBV28; d_gene: -; j_gene: TRBJ2-5; CDR3aa: CASSLSGVQETQYF; CDR3nt: TGTGCCAGCAGTTTATCAGGGGTACAAGAGACCCAGTACTTC
len: 14; abundance: -; v_gene: TRBV7-9; d_gene: -; j_gene: TRBJ2-7; CDR3aa: CASSLRDSSYEQYF; CDR3nt: TGTGCCAGCAGCCTAAGAGACAGCTCCTACGAGCAGTACTTC
len: 15; abundance: -; v_gene: TRBV24-1; d_gene: -; j_gene: TRBJ2-3; CDR3aa: CATSDPRTSTDTQYF; CDR3nt: TGTGCCACCAGTGATCCACGGACTAGCACAGATACGCAGTATTTT
len: 15; abundance: -; v_gene: TRBV6-1; d_gene: -; j_gene: TRBJ1-4; CDR3aa: CASSEVGRRPEKLFF; CDR3nt: TGTGCCAGCAGTGAGGTGGGGCGCAGGCCTGAAAAACTGTTTTTT
len: 14; abundance: -; v_gene: TRBV6-2/TRBV6-3; d_gene: -; j_gene: TRBJ2-1; CDR3aa: CASSYRPGGNEQFF; CDR3nt: TGTGCCAGCAGTTATAGGCCCGGGGGCAATGAGCAGTTCTTC
len: 15; abundance: -; v_gene: TRBV28; d_gene: TRBD1; j_gene: TRBJ1-6; CDR3aa: CASVPRTGTNSPLHF; CDR3nt: TGTGCCAGCGTTCCCCGGACAGGGACCAATTCACCCCTCCACTTT
len: 17; abundance: -; v_gene: TRBV24-1; d_gene: TRBD1; j_gene: TRBJ2-2; CDR3aa: CATSDPKTGGNTGELFF; CDR3nt: TGTGCCACCAGTGACCCTAAGACAGGGGGCAACACCGGGGAGCTGTTTTTT
len: 16; abundance: -; v_gene: TRBV21-1; d_gene: -; j_gene: TRBJ1-2; CDR3aa: CASSKGGLPGQSGYTF; CDR3nt: TGTGCCAGCAGCAAAGGGGGCTTACCGGGACAGTCAGGCTACACCTTC
len: 16; abundance: -; v_gene: TRBV29-1; d_gene: -; j_gene: TRBJ2-3; CDR3aa: CSVASLLAGPTDTQYF; CDR3nt: TGCAGCGTTGCTTCCCTCCTCGCGGGCCCCACAGATACGCAGTATTTT
len: 11; abundance: -; v_gene: TRBV6-5; d_gene: -; j_gene: TRBJ2-5; CDR3aa: CASSPGETQYF; CDR3nt: TGTGCCAGCAGTCCAGGAGAGACCCAGTACTTC
len: 14; abundance: -; v_gene: TRBV18; d_gene: -; j_gene: TRBJ1-6; CDR3aa: CASSPRELNSPLHF; CDR3nt: TGTGCCAGCTCCCCAAGAGAACTTAATTCACCCCTCCACTTT
len: 18; abundance: -; v_gene: TRBV18; d_gene: -; j_gene: TRBJ1-6; CDR3aa: CASSVGIIGQSSNSPLHF; CDR3nt: TGTGCCAGCTCAGTCGGCATAATCGGACAGAGCAGTAATTCACCCCTCCACTTT
len: 12; abundance: -; v_gene: TRBV13; d_gene: -; j_gene: TRBJ2-7; CDR3aa: CASSFMGGEQYF; CDR3nt: TGTGCCAGCAGCTTTATGGGGGGCGAGCAGTACTTC
len: 13; abundance: once; v_gene: TRBV29-1; d_gene: TRBD2; j_gene: TRBJ2-1; CDR3aa: CSVAGGSYNEQFF; CDR3nt: TGCAGCGTTGCGGGGGGCTCCTACAATGAGCAGTTCTTC
len: 15; abundance: -; v_gene: TRBV5-1; d_gene: TRBD2; j_gene: TRBJ2-7; CDR3aa: CASSPGLAETYEQYF; CDR3nt: TGCGCCAGCAGCCCCGGACTAGCGGAAACCTACGAGCAGTACTTC
len: 15; abundance: -; v_gene: TRBV7-2; d_gene: -; j_gene: TRBJ2-7; CDR3aa: CASSPPGGRSYEQYF; CDR3nt: TGTGCCAGCAGCCCCCCCGGCGGCCGGTCCTACGAGCAGTACTTC